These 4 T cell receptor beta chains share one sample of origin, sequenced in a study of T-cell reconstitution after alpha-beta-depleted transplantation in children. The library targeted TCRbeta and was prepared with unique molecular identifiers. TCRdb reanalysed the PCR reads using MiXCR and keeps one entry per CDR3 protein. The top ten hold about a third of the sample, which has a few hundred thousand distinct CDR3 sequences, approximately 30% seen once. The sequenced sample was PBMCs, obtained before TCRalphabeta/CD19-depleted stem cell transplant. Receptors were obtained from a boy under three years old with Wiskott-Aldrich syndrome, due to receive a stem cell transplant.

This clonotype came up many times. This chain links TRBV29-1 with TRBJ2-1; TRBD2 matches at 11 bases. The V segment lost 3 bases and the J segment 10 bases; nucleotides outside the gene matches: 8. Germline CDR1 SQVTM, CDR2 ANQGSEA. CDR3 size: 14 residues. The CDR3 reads CSVDGLAGGGEQFF. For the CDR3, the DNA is TGCAGCGTTGATGGTCTAGCGGGAGGTGGAGAGCAGTTCTTC.

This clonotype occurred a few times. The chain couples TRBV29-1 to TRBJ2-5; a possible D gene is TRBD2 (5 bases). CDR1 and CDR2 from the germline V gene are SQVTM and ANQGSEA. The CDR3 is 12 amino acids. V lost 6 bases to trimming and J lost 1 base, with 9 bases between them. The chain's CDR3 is CSVLRVQETQYF. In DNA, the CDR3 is TGCAGCGTGCTGCGGGTCCAAGAGACCCAGTACTTC.

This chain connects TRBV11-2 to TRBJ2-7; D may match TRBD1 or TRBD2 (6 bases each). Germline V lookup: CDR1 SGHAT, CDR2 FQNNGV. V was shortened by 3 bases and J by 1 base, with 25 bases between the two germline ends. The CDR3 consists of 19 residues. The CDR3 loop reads CASSLRGGIGSGRSYEQYF. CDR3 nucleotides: TGTGCCAGCAGCTTGAGAGGGGGTATCGGGAGTGGTAGGTCCTACGAGCAGTACTTC.

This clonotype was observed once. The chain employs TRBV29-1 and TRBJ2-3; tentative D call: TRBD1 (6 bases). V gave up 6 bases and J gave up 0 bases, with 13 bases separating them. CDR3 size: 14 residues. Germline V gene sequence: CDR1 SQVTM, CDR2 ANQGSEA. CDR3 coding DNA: TGCAGCGTGGGGACATACCATAGCACAGATACGCAGTATTTT. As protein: CSVGTYHSTDTQYF.